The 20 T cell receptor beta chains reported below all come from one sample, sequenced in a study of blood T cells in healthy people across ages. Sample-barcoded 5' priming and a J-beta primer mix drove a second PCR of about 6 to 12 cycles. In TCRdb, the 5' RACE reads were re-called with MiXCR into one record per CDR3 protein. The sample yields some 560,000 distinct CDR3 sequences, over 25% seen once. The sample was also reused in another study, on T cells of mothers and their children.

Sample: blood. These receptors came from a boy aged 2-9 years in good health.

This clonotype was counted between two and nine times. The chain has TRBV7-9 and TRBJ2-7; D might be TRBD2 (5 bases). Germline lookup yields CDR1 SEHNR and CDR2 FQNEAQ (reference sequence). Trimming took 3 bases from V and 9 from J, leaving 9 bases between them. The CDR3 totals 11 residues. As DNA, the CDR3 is TGTGCCAGCAGCTTTACCAGCGGGCAGTACTTC. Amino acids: CASSFTSGQYF.

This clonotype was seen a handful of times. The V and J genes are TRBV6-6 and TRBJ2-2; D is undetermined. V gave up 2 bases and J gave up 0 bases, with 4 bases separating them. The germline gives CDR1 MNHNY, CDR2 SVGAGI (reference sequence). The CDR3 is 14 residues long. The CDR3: CASSYLTNTGELFF. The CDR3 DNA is TGTGCCAGCAGTTACCTTACGAACACCGGGGAGCTGTTTTTT.

The CDR3 DNA reads as TGTGCCAGCGAGAGGGACAGGGTGATCGAGACCCAGTACTTC. It is translated as CASERDRVIETQYF. The chain recombines TRBV6-2 or TRBV6-3 with TRBJ2-1, with 9 positions matching TRBD1. The J call may be faulty, since TRBJ2-5 better matches the DNA end. Germline-derived CDR1 and CDR2 are MNHEY and SVGEGT. The CDR3 contains 14 residues.

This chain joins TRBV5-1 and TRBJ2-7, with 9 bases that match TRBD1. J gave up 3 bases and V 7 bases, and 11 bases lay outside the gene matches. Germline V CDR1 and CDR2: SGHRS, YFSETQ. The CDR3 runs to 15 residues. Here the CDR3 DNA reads TGCGCCAGCCACTTAGGGGACAGGGTCATCTACGAGCAGTACTTC. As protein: CASHLGDRVIYEQYF.

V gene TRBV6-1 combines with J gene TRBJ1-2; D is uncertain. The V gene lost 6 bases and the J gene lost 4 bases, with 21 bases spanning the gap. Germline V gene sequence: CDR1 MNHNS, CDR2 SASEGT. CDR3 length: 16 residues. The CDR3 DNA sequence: TGTGCCAGCAGAGTGAACGGCGCAACGGCTAGCTATGGCTACACCTTC. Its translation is CASRVNGATASYGYTF.

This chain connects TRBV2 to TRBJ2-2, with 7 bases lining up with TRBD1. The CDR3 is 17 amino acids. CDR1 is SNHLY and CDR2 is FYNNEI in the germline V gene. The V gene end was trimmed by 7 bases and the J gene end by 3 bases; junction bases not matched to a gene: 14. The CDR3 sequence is CASIDPTKGADTGELFF. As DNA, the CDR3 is TGTGCCAGCATTGATCCGACGAAGGGGGCGGACACCGGGGAGCTGTTTTTT.

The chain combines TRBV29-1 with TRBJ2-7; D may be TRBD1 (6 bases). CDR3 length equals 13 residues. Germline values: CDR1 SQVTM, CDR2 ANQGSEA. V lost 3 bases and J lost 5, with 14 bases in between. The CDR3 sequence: CSVEGTIRDEQYF. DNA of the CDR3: TGCAGCGTTGAGGGGACAATCAGGGACGAGCAGTACTTC.

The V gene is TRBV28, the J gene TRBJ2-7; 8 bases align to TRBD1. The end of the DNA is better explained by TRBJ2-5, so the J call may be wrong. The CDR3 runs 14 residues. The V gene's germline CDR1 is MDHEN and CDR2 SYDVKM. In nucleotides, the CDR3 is TGTGCCAGCAGTTCATGGACAGGGACTTGGACCCAGTACTTC. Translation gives CASSSWTGTWTQYF.

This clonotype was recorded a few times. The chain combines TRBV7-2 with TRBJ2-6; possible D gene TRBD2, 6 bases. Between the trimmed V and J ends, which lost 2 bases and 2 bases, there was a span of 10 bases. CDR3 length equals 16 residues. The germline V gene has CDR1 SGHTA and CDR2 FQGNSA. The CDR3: CASSLPPGAGANVLTF. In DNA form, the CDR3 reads TGTGCCAGCAGCTTACCGCCGGGAGCTGGGGCCAACGTCCTGACTTTC.

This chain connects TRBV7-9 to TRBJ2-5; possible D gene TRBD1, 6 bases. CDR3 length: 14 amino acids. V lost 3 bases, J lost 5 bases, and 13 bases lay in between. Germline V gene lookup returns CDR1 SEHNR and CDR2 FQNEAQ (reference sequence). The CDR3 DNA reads TGTGCCAGCAGCTTTGGGGACACGTGGGAGACCCAGTACTTC. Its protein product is CASSFGDTWETQYF.

DNA for the CDR3: TGTGCCAGCTCTCCGGGACAGAAACGTAATGAAAAACTGTTTTTT. Translated: CASSPGQKRNEKLFF. This chain links TRBV18 with TRBJ1-4; the match to TRBD1 covers 7 bases. V lost 6 bases and J lost 4; bases outside the gene matches: 8. CDR1 is KGHSH and CDR2 is LQKENI in the germline V gene. This CDR3 has 15 residues.

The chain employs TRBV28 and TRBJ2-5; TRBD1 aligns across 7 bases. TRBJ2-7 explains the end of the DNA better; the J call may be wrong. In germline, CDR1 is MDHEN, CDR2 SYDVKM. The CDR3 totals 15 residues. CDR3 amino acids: CASSLMTGLSYEQYF. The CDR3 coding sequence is TGTGCCAGCAGCTTAATGACAGGGCTATCCTACGAGCAGTACTTC.

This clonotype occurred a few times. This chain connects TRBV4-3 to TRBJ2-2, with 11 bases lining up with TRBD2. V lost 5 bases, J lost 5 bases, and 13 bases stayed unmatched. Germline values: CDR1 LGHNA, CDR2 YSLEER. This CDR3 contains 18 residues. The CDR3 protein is CASSGRRASGRITGELFF. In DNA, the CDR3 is TGCGCCAGCAGCGGTCGACGAGCTAGCGGGAGGATTACCGGGGAGCTGTTTTTT.

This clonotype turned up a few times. The CDR3 DNA is TGTGCCAGCGTCAACAGGGGAACTGAAGCTTTCTTT. Its protein product is CASVNRGTEAFF. The rearrangement links TRBV12-3 or TRBV12-4 to TRBJ1-1, with TRBD1 identical over 7 bases. This CDR3 has 12 amino acids. Germline trimming cut 8 bases from V and 5 bases from J; bases unmatched to any gene: 5.

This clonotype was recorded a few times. CDR3 sequence (DNA): TGTGCCAGCAGCAAGGGACAGTCTGGGGCCAACGTCCTGACTTTC. Residues: CASSKGQSGANVLTF. The chain links TRBV5-6 to TRBJ2-6; 7 nucleotides line up with TRBD1. Trimming removed 4 bases from V and 1 base from J; junction bases left unmatched: 2. Per germline, CDR1 SGHDT and CDR2 YYEEEE. CDR3 size: 15 residues.

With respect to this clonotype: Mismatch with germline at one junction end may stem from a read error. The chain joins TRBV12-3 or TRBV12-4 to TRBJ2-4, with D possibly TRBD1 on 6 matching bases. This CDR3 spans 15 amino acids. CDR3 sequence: CASSPQGLAKNIQYF. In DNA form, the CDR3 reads TGCGCCAGCAGCCCCCAGGGGCTAGCCAAAAACATTCAGTACTTC.

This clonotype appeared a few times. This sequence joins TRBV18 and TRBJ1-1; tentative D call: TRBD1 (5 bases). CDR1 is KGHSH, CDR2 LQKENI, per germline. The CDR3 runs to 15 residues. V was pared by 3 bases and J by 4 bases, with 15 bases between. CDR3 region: CASSPVSGAFTEAFF. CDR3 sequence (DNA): TGTGCCAGCTCACCTGTTAGTGGGGCTTTCACTGAAGCTTTCTTT.

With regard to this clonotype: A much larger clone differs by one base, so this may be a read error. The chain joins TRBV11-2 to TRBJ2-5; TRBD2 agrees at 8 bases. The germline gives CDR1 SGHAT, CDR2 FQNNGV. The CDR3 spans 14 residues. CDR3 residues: CAGSLVAGRETQYF. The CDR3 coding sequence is TGTGCCGGCAGCTTAGTAGCGGGAAGGGAGACCCAGTACTTC.

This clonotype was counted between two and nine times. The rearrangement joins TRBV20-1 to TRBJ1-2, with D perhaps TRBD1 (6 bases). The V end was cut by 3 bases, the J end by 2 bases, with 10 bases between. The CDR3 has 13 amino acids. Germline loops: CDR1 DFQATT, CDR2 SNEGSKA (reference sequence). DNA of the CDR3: TGCAGTGCTAGCGGGGGGCAGAACTATGGCTACACCTTC. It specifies CSASGGQNYGYTF.

The CDR3 region is CASTRQGSYNEQFF. CDR3 in DNA: TGTGCCAGCACCCGACAGGGGTCCTACAATGAGCAGTTCTTC. V and J are TRBV5-6 and TRBJ2-5; 8 bases match TRBD1. Judging by the DNA end, TRBJ2-1 fits better; the J call may be wrong. This CDR3 region has 14 residues. Germline CDR1 reads SGHDT; CDR2 reads YYEEEE.